Each of the 4 T cell receptor beta chains below was sequenced from the same sample in a study of blood T cells in healthy people across ages. Sample-barcoded 5' priming and a J-beta primer mix drove a second PCR of roughly 6 to 12 cycles. TCRdb independently ran MiXCR on the 5' RACE reads; one entry per CDR3 protein. There are about 1.5 million distinct CDR3 sequences in the sample; about 45% occur only once, and 4% lies in the top ten. Sequencing was carried out using blood. These receptors were collected from a woman in her late teens or twenties in good health.

The chain uses TRBV28 and TRBJ2-7, with 9 bases matching TRBD2. Trimming removed 7 bases from V and 1 base from J; junction bases left unmatched: 5. There are 14 residues in the CDR3. Germline CDR1 reads MDHEN; CDR2 reads SYDVKM. CDR3 nucleotides: TGTGCCAGCACCGCGGGGGGGGTGTCCTACGAGCAGTACTTC. As protein: CASTAGGVSYEQYF.

The chain uses TRBV6-2 or TRBV6-3 and TRBJ1-5, with D perhaps matching TRBD1 (5 bases). Trimming cost V 5 bases and J 4 bases, with 12 bases left between them. Germline-derived CDR1 and CDR2 are MNHEY and SVGEGT. The CDR3 has 14 amino acids. CDR3 loop: CASSDDSGNQPQHF. CDR3 sequence (DNA): TGTGCCAGCAGTGACGACAGTGGGAATCAGCCCCAGCATTTT.

This clonotype was seen only a few times. The chain couples TRBV20-1 to TRBJ2-7; 8 bases match TRBD2. Trimming at V came to 6 bases and at J to 1 base, leaving 11 bases not matched to a gene. The CDR3 runs to 15 residues. In germline, CDR1 is DFQATT, CDR2 SNEGSKA (reference sequence). The CDR3 DNA reads TGCAGTGCCGAGGTTCCGGGACTAGGGTCCTACGAGCAGTACTTC. Amino acids: CSAEVPGLGSYEQYF.

V usage is TRBV12-3 or TRBV12-4 and J usage is TRBJ1-2; 12 bases map to TRBD1. After removal of 4 bases from V and 3 bases from J, the junction contained 9 bases not matched to a gene. The CDR3 covers 17 residues. CDR3 DNA sequence: TGTGCCAGCAGTTCCACCCGGGACAGGGGGCTTTACTATGGCTACACCTTC. Translation: CASSSTRDRGLYYGYTF.